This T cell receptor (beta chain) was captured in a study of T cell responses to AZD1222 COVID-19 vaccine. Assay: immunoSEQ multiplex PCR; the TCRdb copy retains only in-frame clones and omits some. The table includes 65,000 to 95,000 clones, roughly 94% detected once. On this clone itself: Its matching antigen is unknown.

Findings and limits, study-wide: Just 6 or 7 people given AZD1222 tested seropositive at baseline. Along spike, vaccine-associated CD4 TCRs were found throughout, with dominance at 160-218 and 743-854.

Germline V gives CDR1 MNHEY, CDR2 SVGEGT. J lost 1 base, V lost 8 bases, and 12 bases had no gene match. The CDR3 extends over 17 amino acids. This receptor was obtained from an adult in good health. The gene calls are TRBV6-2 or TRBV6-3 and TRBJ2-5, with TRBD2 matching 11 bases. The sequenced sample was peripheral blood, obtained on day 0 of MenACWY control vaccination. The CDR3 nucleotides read TGTGCCAGCGGCCCATCGGGACTAGCGGCATTCCAAGAGACCCAGTACTTC. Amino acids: CASGPSGLAAFQETQYF.